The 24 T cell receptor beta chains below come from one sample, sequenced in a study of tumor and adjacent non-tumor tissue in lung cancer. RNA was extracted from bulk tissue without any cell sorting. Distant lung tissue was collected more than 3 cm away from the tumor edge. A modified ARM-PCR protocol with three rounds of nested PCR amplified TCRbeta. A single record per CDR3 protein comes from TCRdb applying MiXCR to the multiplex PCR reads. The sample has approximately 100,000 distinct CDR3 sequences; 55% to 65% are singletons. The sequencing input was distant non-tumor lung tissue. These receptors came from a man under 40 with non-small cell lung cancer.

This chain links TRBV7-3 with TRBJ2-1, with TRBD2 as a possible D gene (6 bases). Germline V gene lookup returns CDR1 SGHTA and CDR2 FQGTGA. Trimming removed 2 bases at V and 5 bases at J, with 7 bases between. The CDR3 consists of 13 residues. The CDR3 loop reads CASSLQRDNEQFF. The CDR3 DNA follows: TGTGCCAGCAGCTTACAGCGGGACAATGAGCAGTTCTTC.

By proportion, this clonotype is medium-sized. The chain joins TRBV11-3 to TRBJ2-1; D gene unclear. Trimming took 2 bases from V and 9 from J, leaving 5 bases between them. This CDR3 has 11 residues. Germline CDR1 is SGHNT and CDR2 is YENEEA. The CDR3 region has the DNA TGTGCCAGCAGCTTAAGTGGTGAGCAGTTCTTC. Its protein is CASSLSGEQFF.

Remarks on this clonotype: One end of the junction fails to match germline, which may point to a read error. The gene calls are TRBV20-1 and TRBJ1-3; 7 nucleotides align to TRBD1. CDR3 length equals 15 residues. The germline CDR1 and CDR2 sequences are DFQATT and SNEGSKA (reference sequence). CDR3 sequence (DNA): TGCAATGCTAGGTCTCACAGGGGATCTGGAAACACCATATACTTT. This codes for CNARSHRGSGNTIYF.

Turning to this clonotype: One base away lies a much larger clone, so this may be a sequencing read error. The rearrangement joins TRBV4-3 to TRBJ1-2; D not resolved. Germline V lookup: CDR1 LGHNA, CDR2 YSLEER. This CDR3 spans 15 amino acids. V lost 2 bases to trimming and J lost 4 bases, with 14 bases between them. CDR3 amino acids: CASSQSPVGGYGYTF. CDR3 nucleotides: TGCGCCAGCAGCCAATCTCCAGTGGGCGGCTATGGCTACACCTTC.

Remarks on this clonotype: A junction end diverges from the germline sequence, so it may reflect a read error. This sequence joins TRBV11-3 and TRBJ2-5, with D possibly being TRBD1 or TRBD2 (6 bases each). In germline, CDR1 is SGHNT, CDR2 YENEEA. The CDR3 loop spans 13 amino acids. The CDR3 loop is CVSSSGGRETQYF. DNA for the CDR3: TGTGTCAGCAGTTCCGGGGGCCGGGAGACCCAGTACTTC.

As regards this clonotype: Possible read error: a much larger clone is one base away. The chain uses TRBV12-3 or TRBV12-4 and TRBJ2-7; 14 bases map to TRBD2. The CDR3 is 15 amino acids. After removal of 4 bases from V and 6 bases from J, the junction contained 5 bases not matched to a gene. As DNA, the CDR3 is TGTGCCAGCAGTTGGGGACTAGCGGGAGTAGGCGAGCAGTACTTC. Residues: CASSWGLAGVGEQYF.

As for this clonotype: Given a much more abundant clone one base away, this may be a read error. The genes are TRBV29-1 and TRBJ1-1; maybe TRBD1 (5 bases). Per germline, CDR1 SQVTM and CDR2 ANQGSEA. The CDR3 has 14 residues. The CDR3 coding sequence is TGCAGCGCCCACGGGACCGTTATGAACACTGTAGCTTTCTTT. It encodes CSAHGTVMNTVAFF.

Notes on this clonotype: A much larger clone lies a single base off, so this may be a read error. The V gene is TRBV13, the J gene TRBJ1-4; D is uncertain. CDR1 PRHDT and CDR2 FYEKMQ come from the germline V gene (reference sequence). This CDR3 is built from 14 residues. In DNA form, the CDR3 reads TGTGCCAGCAGCTTAGCCAGGAGTAATGAAAAAGTGTTTTTT. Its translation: CASSLARSNEKVFF.

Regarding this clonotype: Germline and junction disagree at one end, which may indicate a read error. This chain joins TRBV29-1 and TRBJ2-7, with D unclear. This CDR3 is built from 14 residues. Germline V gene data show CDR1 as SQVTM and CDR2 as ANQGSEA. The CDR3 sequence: CSAEDGIGSYEQYF. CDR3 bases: TGCAGCGCTGAAGATGGGATTGGTTCCTACGAGCAGTACTTC.

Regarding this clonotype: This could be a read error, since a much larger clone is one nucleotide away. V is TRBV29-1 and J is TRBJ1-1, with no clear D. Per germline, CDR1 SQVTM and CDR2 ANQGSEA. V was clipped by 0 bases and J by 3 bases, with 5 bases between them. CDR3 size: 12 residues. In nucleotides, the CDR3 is TGCAGCGTTGAAGACCCCGACACTGAAGCTTTCTTT. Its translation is CSVEDPDTEAFF.

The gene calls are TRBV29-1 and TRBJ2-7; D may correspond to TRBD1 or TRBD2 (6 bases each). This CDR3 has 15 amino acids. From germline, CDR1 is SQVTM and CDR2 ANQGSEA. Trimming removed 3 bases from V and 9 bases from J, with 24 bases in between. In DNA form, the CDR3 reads TGCAGCGTTGAGGGCTCCCCCGGGGGCCAAAAAGTGCAGTACTTC. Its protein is CSVEGSPGGQKVQYF.

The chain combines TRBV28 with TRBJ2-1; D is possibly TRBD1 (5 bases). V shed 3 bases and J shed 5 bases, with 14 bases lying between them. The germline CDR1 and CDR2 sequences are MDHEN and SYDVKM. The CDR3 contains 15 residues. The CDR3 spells CASSFSGQGHNEQFF. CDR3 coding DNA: TGTGCCAGCAGTTTCTCCGGTCAGGGCCACAATGAGCAGTTCTTC.

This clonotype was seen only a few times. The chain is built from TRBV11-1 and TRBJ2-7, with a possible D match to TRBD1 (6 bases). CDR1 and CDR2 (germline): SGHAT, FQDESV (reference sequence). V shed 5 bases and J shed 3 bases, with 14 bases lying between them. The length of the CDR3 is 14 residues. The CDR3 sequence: CASSRPGTNYEQYF. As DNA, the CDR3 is TGTGCCAGCAGCCGTCCCGGGACAAACTACGAGCAGTACTTC.

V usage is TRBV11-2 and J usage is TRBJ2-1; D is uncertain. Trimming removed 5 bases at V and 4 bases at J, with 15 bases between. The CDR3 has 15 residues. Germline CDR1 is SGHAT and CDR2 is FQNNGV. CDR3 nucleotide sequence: TGTGCCAGCAGCCTCAGGAAAGATCGGTACAATGAGCAGTTCTTC. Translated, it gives CASSLRKDRYNEQFF. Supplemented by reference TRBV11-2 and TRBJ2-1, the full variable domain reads EAGVAQSPRYKIIEKRQSVAFWCNPISGHATLYWYQQILGQGPKLLIQFQNNGVVDDSQLPKDRFSAERLKGVDSTLKIQPAKLEDSAVYLCASSLRKDRYNEQFFGPGTRLTVL.

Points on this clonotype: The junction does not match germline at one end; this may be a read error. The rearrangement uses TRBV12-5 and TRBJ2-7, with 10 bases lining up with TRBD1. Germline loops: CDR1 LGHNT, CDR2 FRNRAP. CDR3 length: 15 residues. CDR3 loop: CTSGLRQGAVSEQYF. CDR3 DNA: TGTACTAGTGGACTGCGACAGGGGGCGGTTTCCGAGCAGTACTTC.

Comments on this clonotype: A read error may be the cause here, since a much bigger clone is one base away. In DNA form, the CDR3 reads TGTGCCAGCAGCTTAGCGGACGTGAACACCGTGGAGCTGTTTTTT. Its translation: CASSLADVNTVELFF. The J gene is TRBJ2-2, the V gene TRBV5-5; maybe TRBD2 (5 bases). Germline values: CDR1 SGHKS, CDR2 YYEKEE (reference sequence). CDR3 length: 15 residues.

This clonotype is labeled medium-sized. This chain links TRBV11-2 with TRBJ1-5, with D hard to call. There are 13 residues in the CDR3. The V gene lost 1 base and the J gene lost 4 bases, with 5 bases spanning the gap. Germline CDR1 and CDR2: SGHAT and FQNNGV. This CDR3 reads CASSLGDNQPQHF. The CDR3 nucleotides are TGTGCCAGCAGCTTAGGAGATAATCAGCCCCAGCATTTT.

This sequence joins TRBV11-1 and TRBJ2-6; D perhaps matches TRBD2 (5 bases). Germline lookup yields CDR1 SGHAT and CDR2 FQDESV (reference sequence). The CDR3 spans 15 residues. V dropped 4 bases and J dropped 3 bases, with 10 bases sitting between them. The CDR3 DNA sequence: TGTGCCAGCAGCTCGGACTGCCTTGGGGCCAACGTCCTGACTTTC. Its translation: CASSSDCLGANVLTF.

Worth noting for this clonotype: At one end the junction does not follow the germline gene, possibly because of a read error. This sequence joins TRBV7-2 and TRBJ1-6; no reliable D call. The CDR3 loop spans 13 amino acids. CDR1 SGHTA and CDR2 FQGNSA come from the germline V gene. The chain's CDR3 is CASGSIVESPLHF. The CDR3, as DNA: TGCGCCAGCGGGAGTATAGTTGAATCACCCCTCCACTTT.

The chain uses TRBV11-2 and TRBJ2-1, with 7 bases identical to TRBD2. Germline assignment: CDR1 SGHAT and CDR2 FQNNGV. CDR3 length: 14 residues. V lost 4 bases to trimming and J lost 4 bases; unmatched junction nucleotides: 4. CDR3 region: CASSSPSGYNEQFF. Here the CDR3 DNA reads TGTGCCAGCAGCTCCCCTAGCGGATACAATGAGCAGTTCTTC.

The CDR3 protein is CASSYSSRGWDYTF. The CDR3 nucleotides are TGTGCCAGCAGTTACTCGTCCAGGGGCTGGGACTACACCTTC. V is TRBV6-5 and J is TRBJ1-2; perhaps TRBD1 as D (6 bases). Germline assignment: CDR1 MNHEY and CDR2 SVGAGI. Deletions cut 0 bases from V and 10 bases from J, with 15 bases between. This CDR3 is built from 14 residues.

CDR3 coding DNA: TGTGCCACCAGTCGCCGAACCGGGACTAGAGATTTCCCCGAGGAGCTGTTTTTT. As protein: CATSRRTGTRDFPEELFF. The chain has TRBV24-1 and TRBJ2-2; TRBD2 matches 8 bases. V was pared by 6 bases and J by 10 bases, with 21 bases of the junction left unmatched. The germline CDR1 and CDR2 sequences are KGHDR and SFDVKD. The length of the CDR3 is 18 residues.

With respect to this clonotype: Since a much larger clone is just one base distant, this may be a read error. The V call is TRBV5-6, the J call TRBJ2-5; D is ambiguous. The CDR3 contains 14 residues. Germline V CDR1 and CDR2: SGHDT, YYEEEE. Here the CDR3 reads CDSSLGSRMETQYF. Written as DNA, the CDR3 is TGTGACAGCAGCTTGGGCAGCCGGATGGAGACCCAGTACTTC. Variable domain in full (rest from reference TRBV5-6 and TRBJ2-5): DAGVTQSPTHLIKTRGQQVTLRCSPKSGHDTVSWYQQALGQGPQFIFQYYEEEERQRGNFPDRFSGHQFPNYSSELNVNALLLGDSALYLCDSSLGSRMETQYFGPGTRLLVL.

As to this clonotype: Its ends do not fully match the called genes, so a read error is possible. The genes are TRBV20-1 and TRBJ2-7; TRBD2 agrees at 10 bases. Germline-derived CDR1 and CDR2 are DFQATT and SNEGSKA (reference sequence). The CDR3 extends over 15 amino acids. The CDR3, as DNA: TGCAGTGCTAGATCGCCTAGCGGGGGATTCTACGAACAGTACTTC. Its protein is CSARSPSGGFYEQYF.